This TCR beta chain emerged from a study of spatial heterogeneity in lung cancer. As to time point: sample taken at primary tumor resection. V lost 4 bases to trimming and J lost 4 bases; unmatched junction nucleotides: 8. This CDR3 has 15 amino acids. CDR1 SGDLS and CDR2 YYNGEE come from the germline V gene. By share, this clonotype ranks as medium-sized. TCRdb passed the 5' RACE reads through MiXCR, listing each CDR3 protein once. The sample includes 5,000 to 6,500 distinct CDR3 sequences, under 20% of them seen just once. The sample consisted of normal lung tissue next to the tumor, taken at surgery. The genes are TRBV9 and TRBJ1-1; 9 nucleotides align to TRBD1. The source of this sequence is a male donor with early-stage non-small cell lung cancer. The CDR3 bases are TGTGCCAGCAGCCCCAGGACAGGGGTAGGCACTGAAGCTTTCTTT. Translating gives CASSPRTGVGTEAFF.